The present TCR beta chain was sequenced within a study of blood T cell repertoires in COVID-19. Turning to the study itself: COVID-19 samples from acute and convalescent phases originated in the United States, Italy and Spain. Sources were T cells, B-cell-depleted T cells, or PBMCs; the material itself was cDNA or gDNA.

Per the authors' pipeline: Estimates of nucleated cell counts were drawn from the amplification of reference gene primers. Sequencing used immunoSEQ multiplex PCR; TCRdb keeps in-frame clones, though not all of them. V and J calls and clone size are those listed in that table; D and trimming were worked out from the DNA. This repertoire shows around 99,000 clones, approximately 81% found once; its top ten account for roughly 4.6%. The clonotype was recovered from a human donor in a cohort sampled during active COVID-19. The specimen sequenced was peripheral blood.

The CDR3 DNA reads as TGTGCCAGCAGTGAGTGGGACAAGGCCTCTGAAGCTTTCTTT. It encodes CASSEWDKASEAFF. The chain is built from TRBV25-1 and TRBJ1-1, with D maybe TRBD1 (6 bases). V lost 3 bases to trimming and J lost 6 bases, with 14 bases between them. The CDR3 spans 14 residues. Germline V lookup: CDR1 MGHDK, CDR2 SYGVNS.